This T cell receptor (beta chain) was identified during a study of T cells after somatic rescue of genetic block. Sequencing was performed with immunoSEQ multiplex PCR; in TCRdb, only in-frame clones are kept and a portion is missing. This table has 15,000 or so clones, around 70% appearing once. Between the trimmed V and J ends, which lost 4 bases and 5 bases, there was a span of 21 bases. The germline gives CDR1 MNHNS, CDR2 SASEGT. This CDR3 has 16 residues. The gene calls are TRBV6-1 and TRBJ2-7, with unresolved D. The source is a boy younger than 18. The specimen was peripheral blood mononuclear cells (PBMCs). The CDR3 loop reads CASSGSTARLVHEQYF. CDR3 bases: TGTGCCAGCAGTGGCTCCACGGCCCGGTTAGTTCACGAGCAGTACTTC.